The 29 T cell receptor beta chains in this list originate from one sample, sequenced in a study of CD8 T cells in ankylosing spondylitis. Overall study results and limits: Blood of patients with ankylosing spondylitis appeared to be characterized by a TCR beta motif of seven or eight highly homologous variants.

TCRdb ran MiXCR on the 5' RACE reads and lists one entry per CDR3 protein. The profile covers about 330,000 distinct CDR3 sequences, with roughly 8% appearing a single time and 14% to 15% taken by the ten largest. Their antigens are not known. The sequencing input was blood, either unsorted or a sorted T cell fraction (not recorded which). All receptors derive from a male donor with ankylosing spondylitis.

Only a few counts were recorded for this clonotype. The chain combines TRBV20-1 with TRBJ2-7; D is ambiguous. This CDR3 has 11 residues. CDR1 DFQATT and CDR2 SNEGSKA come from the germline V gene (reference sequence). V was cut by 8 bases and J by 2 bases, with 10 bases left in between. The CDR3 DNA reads TGCAGTCTAGGAAGGGCCTACGAGCAGTACTTC. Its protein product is CSLGRAYEQYF.

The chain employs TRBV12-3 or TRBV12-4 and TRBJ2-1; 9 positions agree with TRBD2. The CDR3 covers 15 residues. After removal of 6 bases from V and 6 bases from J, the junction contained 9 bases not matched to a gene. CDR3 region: CASSRLGLASNEQFF. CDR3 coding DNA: TGTGCCAGCAGCAGACTGGGACTAGCTTCCAATGAGCAGTTCTTC.

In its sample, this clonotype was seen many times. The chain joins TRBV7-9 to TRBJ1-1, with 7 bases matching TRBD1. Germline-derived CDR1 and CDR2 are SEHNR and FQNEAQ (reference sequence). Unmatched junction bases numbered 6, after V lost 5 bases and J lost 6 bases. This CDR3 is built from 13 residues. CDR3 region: CASSGDREPEAFF. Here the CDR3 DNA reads TGTGCCAGCAGCGGGGACAGAGAGCCTGAAGCTTTCTTT.

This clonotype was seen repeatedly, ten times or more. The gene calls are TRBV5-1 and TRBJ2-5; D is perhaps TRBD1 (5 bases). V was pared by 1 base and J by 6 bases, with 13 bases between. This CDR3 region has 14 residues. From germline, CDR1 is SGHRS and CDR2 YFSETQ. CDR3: CASSLLAGQKTQYF. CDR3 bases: TGCGCCAGCAGCTTGCTGGCAGGGCAAAAGACCCAGTACTTC. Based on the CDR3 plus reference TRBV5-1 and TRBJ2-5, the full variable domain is KAGVTQTPRYLIKTRGQQVTLSCSPISGHRSVSWYQQTPGQGLQFLFEYFSETQRNKGNFPGRFSGRQFSNSRSEMNVSTLELGDSALYLCASSLLAGQKTQYFGPGTRLLVL.

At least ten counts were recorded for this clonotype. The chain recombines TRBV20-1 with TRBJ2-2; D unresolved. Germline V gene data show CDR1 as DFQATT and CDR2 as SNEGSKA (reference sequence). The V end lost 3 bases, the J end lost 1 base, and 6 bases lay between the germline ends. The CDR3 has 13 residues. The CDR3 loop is CSASKQNTGELFF. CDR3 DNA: TGCAGTGCTAGTAAGCAGAACACCGGGGAGCTGTTTTTT.

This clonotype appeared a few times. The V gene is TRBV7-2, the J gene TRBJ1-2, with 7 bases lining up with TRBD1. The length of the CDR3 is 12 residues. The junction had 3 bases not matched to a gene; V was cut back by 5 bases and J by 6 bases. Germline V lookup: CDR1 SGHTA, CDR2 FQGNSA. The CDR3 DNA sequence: TGTGCCAGCAGCCCCACAGGGGATGGCTACACCTTC. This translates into CASSPTGDGYTF.

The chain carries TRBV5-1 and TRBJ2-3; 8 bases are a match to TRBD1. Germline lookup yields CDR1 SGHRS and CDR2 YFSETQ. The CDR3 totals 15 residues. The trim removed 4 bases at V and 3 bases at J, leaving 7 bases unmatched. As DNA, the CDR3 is TGCGCCAGCAGCGACACAGGGGGTAGGACAGATACGCAGTATTTT. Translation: CASSDTGGRTDTQYF.

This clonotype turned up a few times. This CDR3 reads CASSGWDFSSGELFF. The CDR3 nucleotides are TGTGCCAGCAGCGGATGGGACTTCTCGTCCGGGGAGCTGTTTTTT. This chain links TRBV11-3 with TRBJ2-2, with D maybe TRBD2 (6 bases). V was cut by 5 bases and J by 6 bases, with 16 bases left in between. CDR3 length: 15 amino acids. CDR1 SGHNT and CDR2 YENEEA come from the germline V gene. Filled out from reference TRBV11-3 and TRBJ2-2, the complete variable domain reads EAGVVQSPRYKIIEKKQPVAFWCNPISGHNTLYWYLQNLGQGPELLIRYENEEAVDDSQLPKDRFSAERLKGVDSTLKIQPAELGDSAVYLCASSGWDFSSGELFFGEGSRLTVL.

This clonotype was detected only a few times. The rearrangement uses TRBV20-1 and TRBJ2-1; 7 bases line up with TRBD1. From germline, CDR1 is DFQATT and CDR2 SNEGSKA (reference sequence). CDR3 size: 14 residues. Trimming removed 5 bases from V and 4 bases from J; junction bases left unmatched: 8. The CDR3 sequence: CSAEVGQNYNEQFF. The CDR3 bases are TGCAGTGCTGAGGTGGGACAGAATTACAATGAGCAGTTCTTC.

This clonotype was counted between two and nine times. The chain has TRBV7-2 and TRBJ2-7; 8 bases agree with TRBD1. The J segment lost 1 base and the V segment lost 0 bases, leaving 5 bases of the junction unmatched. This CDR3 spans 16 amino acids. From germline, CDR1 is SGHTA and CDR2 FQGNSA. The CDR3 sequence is CASSLAPGQESYEQYF. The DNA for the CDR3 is TGTGCCAGCAGCTTAGCCCCGGGACAGGAATCCTACGAGCAGTACTTC.

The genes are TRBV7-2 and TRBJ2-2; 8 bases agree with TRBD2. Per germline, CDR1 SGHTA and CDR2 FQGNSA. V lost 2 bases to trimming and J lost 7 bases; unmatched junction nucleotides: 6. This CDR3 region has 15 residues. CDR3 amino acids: CASSLSGSEDGELFF. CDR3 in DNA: TGTGCCAGCAGCTTAAGCGGGAGTGAGGACGGGGAGCTGTTTTTT.

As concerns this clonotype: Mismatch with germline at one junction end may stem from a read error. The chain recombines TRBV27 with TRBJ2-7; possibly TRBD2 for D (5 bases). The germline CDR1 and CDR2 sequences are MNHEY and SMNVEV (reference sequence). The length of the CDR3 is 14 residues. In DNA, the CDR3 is TGTACCAGCAGTTTGGTCAGCGGTCCGTACGAGCAGTACTTC. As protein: CTSSLVSGPYEQYF.

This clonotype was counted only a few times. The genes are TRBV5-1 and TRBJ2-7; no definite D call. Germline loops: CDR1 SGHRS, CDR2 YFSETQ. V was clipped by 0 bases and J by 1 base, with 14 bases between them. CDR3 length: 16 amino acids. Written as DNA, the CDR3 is TGCGCCAGCAGCTTGGGAGGTGCGGTAGGTTCCTACGAGCAGTACTTC. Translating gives CASSLGGAVGSYEQYF. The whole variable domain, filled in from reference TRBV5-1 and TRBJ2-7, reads KAGVTQTPRYLIKTRGQQVTLSCSPISGHRSVSWYQQTPGQGLQFLFEYFSETQRNKGNFPGRFSGRQFSNSRSEMNVSTLELGDSALYLCASSLGGAVGSYEQYFGPGTRLTVT.

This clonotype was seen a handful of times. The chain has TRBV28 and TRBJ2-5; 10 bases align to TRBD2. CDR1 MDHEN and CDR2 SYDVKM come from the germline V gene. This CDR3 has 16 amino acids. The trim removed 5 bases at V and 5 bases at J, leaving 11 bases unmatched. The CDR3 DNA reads TGTGCCAGCAGTACCTGGACTAGCGGAGGGGGGGAGACCCAGTACTTC. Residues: CASSTWTSGGGETQYF.

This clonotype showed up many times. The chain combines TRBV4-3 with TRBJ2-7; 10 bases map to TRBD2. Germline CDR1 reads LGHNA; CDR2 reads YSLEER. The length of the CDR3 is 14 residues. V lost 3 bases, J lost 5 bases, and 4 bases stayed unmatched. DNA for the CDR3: TGCGCCAGCAGCCACACCAGCGGGGGGGACGAGCAGTACTTC. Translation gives CASSHTSGGDEQYF.

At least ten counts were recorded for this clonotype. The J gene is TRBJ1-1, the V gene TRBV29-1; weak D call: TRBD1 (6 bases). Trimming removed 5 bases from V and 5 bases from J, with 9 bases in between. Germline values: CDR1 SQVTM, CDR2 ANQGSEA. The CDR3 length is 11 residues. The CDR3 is CSVRGQTEAFF. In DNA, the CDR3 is TGCAGCGTTCGTGGACAGACTGAAGCTTTCTTT.

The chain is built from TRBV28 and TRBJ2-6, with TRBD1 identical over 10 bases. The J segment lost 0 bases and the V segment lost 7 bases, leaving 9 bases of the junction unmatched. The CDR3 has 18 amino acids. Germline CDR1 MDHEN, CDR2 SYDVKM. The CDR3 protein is CASTPGGTGVSGANVLTF. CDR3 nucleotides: TGTGCCAGCACCCCCGGTGGGACAGGGGTCTCTGGGGCCAACGTCCTGACTTTC.

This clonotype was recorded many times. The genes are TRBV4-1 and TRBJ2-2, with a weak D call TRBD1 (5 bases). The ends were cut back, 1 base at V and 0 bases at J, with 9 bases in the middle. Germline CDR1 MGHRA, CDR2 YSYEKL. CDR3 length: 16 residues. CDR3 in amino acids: CASSQAWGSNTGELFF. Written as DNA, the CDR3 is TGCGCCAGCAGCCAAGCGTGGGGCTCGAACACCGGGGAGCTGTTTTTT.

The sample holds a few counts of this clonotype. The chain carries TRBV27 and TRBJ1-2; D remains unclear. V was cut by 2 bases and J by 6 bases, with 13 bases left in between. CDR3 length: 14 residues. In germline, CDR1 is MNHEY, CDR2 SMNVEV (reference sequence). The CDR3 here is CASSLNGMKNGYTF. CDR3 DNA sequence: TGTGCCAGCAGTTTAAATGGGATGAAGAATGGCTACACCTTC.

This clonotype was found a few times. The CDR3 nucleotides are TGTGCCTGGAGTGTACAACCCACCGCCGGGGAGCTGTTTTTT. This gives the protein CAWSVQPTAGELFF. The chain carries TRBV30 and TRBJ2-2; D not certain. CDR1 is GTSNPN and CDR2 is SVGIG in the germline V gene (reference sequence). V was cut by 0 bases and J by 6 bases, with 11 bases left in between. There are 14 residues in the CDR3.

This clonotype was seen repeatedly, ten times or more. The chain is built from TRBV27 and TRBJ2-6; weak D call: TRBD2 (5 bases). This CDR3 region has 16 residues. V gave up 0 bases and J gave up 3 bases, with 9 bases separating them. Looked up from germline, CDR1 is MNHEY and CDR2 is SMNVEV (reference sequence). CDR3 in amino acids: CASSLSPGFGANVLTF. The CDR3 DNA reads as TGTGCCAGCAGTTTATCACCGGGATTTGGGGCCAACGTCCTGACTTTC.

The CDR3 loop reads CASGLVSVAGEETQYF. The DNA for the CDR3 is TGTGCTAGTGGTTTGGTATCGGTAGCGGGGGAAGAGACCCAGTACTTC. This chain connects TRBV12-5 to TRBJ2-5; 9 bases fit TRBD2. Germline assignment: CDR1 LGHNT and CDR2 FRNRAP. CDR3 length equals 16 residues. J was trimmed by 3 bases and V by 0 bases; bases with no gene match: 5.

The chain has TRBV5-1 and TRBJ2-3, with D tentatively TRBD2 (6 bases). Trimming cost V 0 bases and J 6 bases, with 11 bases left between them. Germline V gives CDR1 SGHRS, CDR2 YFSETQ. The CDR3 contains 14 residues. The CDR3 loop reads CASSLGGALDTQYF. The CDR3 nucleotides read TGCGCCAGCAGCTTGGGCGGGGCCCTGGATACGCAGTATTTT.

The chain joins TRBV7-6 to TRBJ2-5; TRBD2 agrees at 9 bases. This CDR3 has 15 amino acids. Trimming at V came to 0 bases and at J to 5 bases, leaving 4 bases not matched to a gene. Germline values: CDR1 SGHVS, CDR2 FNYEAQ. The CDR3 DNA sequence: TGTGCCAGCAGCTTAGCGCTAGCGGGATGGGAGACCCAGTACTTC. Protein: CASSLALAGWETQYF. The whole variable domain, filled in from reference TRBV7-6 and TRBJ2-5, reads GAGVSQSPRYKVTKRGQDVALRCDPISGHVSLYWYRQALGQGPEFLTYFNYEAQQDKSGLPNDRFSAERPEGSISTLTIQRTEQRDSAMYRCASSLALAGWETQYFGPGTRLLVL.

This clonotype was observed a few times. CDR3 region: CASSPGTSGSLGEQFF. The CDR3 region has the DNA TGTGCCAGCAGCCCAGGGACTAGCGGGAGTTTGGGTGAGCAGTTCTTC. This chain connects TRBV7-9 to TRBJ2-1, with 14 bases fitting TRBD2. The germline gives CDR1 SEHNR, CDR2 FQNEAQ (reference sequence). The V gene end was trimmed by 5 bases and the J gene end by 9 bases; junction bases not matched to a gene: 9. This CDR3 region has 16 residues. The entire variable domain, with the rest obtained from reference TRBV7-9 and TRBJ2-1, is as follows: DTGVSQNPRHKITKRGQNVTFRCDPISEHNRLYWYRQTLGQGPEFLTYFQNEAQLEKSRLLSDRFSAERPKGSFSTLEIQRTEQGDSAMYLCASSPGTSGSLGEQFFGPGTRLTVL.

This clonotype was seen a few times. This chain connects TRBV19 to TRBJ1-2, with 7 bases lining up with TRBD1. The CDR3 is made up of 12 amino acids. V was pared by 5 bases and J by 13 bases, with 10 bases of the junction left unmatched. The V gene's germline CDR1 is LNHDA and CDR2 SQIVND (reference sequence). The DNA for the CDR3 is TGTGCCAGTAGTTTCGGGACAGATTTTTCCACCTTC. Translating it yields CASSFGTDFSTF.

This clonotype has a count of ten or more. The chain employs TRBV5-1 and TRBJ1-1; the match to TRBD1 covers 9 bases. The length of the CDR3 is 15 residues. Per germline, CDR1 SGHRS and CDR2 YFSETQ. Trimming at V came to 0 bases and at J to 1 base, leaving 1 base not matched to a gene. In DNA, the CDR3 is TGCGCCAGCAGCTTGGGGGGACAGGGGAACACTGAAGCTTTCTTT. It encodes CASSLGGQGNTEAFF.

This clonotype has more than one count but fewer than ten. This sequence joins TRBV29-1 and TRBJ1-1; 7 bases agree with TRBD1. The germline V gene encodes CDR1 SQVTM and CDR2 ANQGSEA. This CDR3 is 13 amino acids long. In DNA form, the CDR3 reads TGCTCCGGGACAGAGGTCTCGAACACTGAAGCTTTCTTT. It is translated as CSGTEVSNTEAFF.

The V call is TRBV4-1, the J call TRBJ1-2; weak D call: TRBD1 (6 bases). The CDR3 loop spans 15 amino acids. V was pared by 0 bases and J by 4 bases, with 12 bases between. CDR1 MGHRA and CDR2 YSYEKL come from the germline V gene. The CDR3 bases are TGCGCCAGCAGCCAAGAGGGGACACTGACCTATGGCTACACCTTC. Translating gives CASSQEGTLTYGYTF.